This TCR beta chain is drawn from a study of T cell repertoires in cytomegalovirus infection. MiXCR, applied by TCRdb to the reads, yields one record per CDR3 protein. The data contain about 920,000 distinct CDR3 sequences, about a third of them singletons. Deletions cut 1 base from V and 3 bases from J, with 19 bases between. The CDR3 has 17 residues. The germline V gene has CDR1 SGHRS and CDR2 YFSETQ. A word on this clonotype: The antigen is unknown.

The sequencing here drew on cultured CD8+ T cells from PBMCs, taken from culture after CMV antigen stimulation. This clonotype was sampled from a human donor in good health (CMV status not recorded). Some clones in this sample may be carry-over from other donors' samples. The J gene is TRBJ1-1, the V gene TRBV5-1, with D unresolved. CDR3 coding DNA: TGCGCCAGCAGCTTGCGCGGATATACTGGCGGGTACACTGAAGCTTTCTTT. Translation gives CASSLRGYTGGYTEAFF.